These 26 T cell receptor beta chains originate from one sample sequenced in a study of identical twins. MiXCR, run by TCRdb on the 5' RACE reads, gives a single entry per CDR3 protein. The sample consists of 230,000 or so distinct CDR3 sequences, roughly 8% of them appearing once. In addition, the sample was reused for a study of yellow fever vaccine responses in identical twins.

Sample: CD8+ T cells sorted from blood. The receptors shown here come from a woman aged 18-29 years in good health.

This clonotype has ten or more counts. The J gene is TRBJ2-1, the V gene TRBV10-3; 8 nucleotides line up with TRBD2. CDR1 is ENHRY, CDR2 SYGVKD, per germline. The CDR3 has 16 amino acids. V lost 3 bases, J lost 5 bases, and 9 bases stayed unmatched. The CDR3 bases are TGTGCCATCAGTGAAGTAGCGGGGAAGGTTGACAATGAGCAGTTCTTC. Translated: CAISEVAGKVDNEQFF.

Only a few counts were recorded for this clonotype. The gene calls are TRBV28 and TRBJ2-1; tentatively, D is TRBD1 or TRBD2 (5 bases each). The germline V gene encodes CDR1 MDHEN and CDR2 SYDVKM. V lost 7 bases to trimming and J lost 7 bases, with 14 bases between them. The CDR3 has 13 residues. The CDR3 protein is CASNDGGLNEQFF. The CDR3 region has the DNA TGTGCCAGCAATGATGGGGGTTTAAATGAGCAGTTCTTC. The full variable domain, rest sourced from reference TRBV28 and TRBJ2-1, is DVKVTQSSRYLVKRTGEKVFLECVQDMDHENMFWYRQDPGLGLRLIYFSYDVKMKEKGDIPEGYSVSREKKERFSLILESASTNQTSMYLCASNDGGLNEQFFGPGTRLTVL.

The gene calls are TRBV7-3 and TRBJ2-3; D is possibly TRBD2 (6 bases). Germline assignment: CDR1 SGHTA and CDR2 FQGTGA. Trimming stripped 0 bases from V and 4 bases from J, with 17 bases between. The CDR3 is made up of 17 amino acids. The CDR3 bases are TGTGCCAGCAGCTTAACGAGAGGGGAGGTTATCGCAGATACGCAGTATTTT. Its protein is CASSLTRGEVIADTQYF.

The chain couples TRBV9 to TRBJ1-1; TRBD1 is a possible D gene (6 bases). This CDR3 is built from 15 residues. Germline CDR1 reads SGDLS; CDR2 reads YYNGEE. Trimming shortened V by 3 bases and J by 0 bases, and 12 bases separated the two germline ends. In DNA, the CDR3 is TGTGCCAGCAGCGACCTGACAGGCATGAACACTGAAGCTTTCTTT. Protein: CASSDLTGMNTEAFF.

This sequence joins TRBV20-1 and TRBJ2-1; D gene unclear. Trimming left V 6 bases short and J 6 bases short, with 21 bases between. CDR3 length equals 15 residues. CDR1 is DFQATT, CDR2 SNEGSKA, per germline (reference sequence). DNA for the CDR3: TGCAGTGCCCCCGGCGCGACTCCCCAAGCCAATGAGCAGTTCTTC. It is translated as CSAPGATPQANEQFF.

The chain uses TRBV7-9 and TRBJ2-7; 7 nucleotides match TRBD1. V shed 10 bases and J 5 bases; nucleotides not matched to a gene: 8. This CDR3 has 12 residues. CDR1 and CDR2 from the germline V gene are SEHNR and FQNEAQ (reference sequence). CDR3 nucleotide sequence: TGTGCCACCCTCGACAGGGTGGACGAGCAGTACTTC. Translation gives CATLDRVDEQYF.

The chain uses TRBV2 and TRBJ2-5, with a possible D match to TRBD2 (7 bases). CDR3 length: 13 residues. Per the germline V gene, CDR1 is SNHLY and CDR2 is FYNNEI. The V gene lost 9 bases and the J gene lost 1 base, with 12 bases spanning the gap. CDR3 bases: TGTGCCAGTACGGGGGGCCCCCAAGAGACCCAGTACTTC. It translates to CASTGGPQETQYF.

This clonotype was observed a handful of times. The chain links TRBV4-1 to TRBJ2-2; unclear D gene. The CDR3 is made up of 16 amino acids. The germline V gene has CDR1 MGHRA and CDR2 YSYEKL. Trimming removed 4 bases from V and 3 bases from J, with 15 bases in between. The CDR3 here is CASSLISIPDTGELFF. CDR3 in DNA: TGCGCCAGCAGCCTCATTAGTATTCCGGACACCGGGGAGCTGTTTTTT.

This rearrangement joins TRBV5-1 to TRBJ1-1; 10 positions agree with TRBD1. This CDR3 comprises 15 residues. V dropped 7 bases and J dropped 0; count of bases not matched to a gene: 6. Germline V gives CDR1 SGHRS, CDR2 YFSETQ. CDR3 sequence: CASGRTGGMNTEAFF. Here the CDR3 DNA reads TGCGCCAGCGGGCGGACAGGGGGAATGAACACTGAAGCTTTCTTT.

V gene TRBV6-2 or TRBV6-3 combines with J gene TRBJ2-1; tentative D call: TRBD1 (7 bases). Between the trimmed V and J ends, which lost 8 bases and 6 bases, there was a span of 11 bases. The CDR3 covers 12 residues. Germline V CDR1 and CDR2: MNHEY, SVGEGT. The CDR3 DNA sequence: TGTGCCAGCCAGGGGGGCGGCAATGAGCAGTTCTTC. Its translation: CASQGGGNEQFF.

This clonotype was seen many times. The V and J genes are TRBV4-2 and TRBJ2-7; 7 bases are shared with TRBD2. CDR1 is LGHNA and CDR2 is YNFKEQ in the germline V gene. CDR3 size: 17 residues. Unmatched junction bases numbered 11, after V lost 1 base and J lost 2 bases. In DNA, the CDR3 is TGTGCCAGCAGCCAAGGGCTTATTGCGGGGGAAACCTACGAGCAGTACTTC. This codes for CASSQGLIAGETYEQYF.

This clonotype was counted at least ten times. This chain links TRBV7-9 with TRBJ1-4; D not resolved. CDR1 is SEHNR and CDR2 is FQNEAQ in the germline V gene (reference sequence). V was trimmed by 4 bases and J by 2 bases, leaving 2 bases between them. The CDR3 spans 12 residues. CDR3 sequence (DNA): TGTGCCAGCAGCTACACTAATGAAAAACTGTTTTTT. Residues: CASSYTNEKLFF.

This clonotype has only a few counts. The chain couples TRBV10-2 to TRBJ2-1; TRBD1 might be the D (5 bases). This CDR3 contains 14 residues. Trimming removed 6 bases at V and 4 bases at J, with 13 bases between. Germline CDR1 is WSHSY and CDR2 is SAAADI. Here the CDR3 DNA reads TGCGCCAGCAGGGATAACACAGGATACAATGAGCAGTTCTTC. This gives the protein CASRDNTGYNEQFF.

The rearrangement uses TRBV20-1 and TRBJ2-7; D gene unclear. This CDR3 contains 14 residues. V dropped 4 bases and J dropped 2 bases, with 15 bases sitting between them. CDR1 is DFQATT and CDR2 is SNEGSKA in the germline V gene (reference sequence). The CDR3 DNA follows: TGCAGTGCTACTGACACCAATACCCCCTACGAGCAGTACTTC. Amino acid sequence: CSATDTNTPYEQYF.

This clonotype was found many times. The rearrangement joins TRBV27 to TRBJ2-3, with TRBD2 matching 7 bases. The CDR3 covers 14 residues. The V gene end was trimmed by 1 base and the J gene end by 4 bases; junction bases not matched to a gene: 2. Germline assignment: CDR1 MNHEY and CDR2 SMNVEV (reference sequence). The CDR3 nucleotides are TGTGCCAGCAGTTTATTTCTAGCGGCAGATACGCAGTATTTT. This encodes CASSLFLAADTQYF.

This clonotype was detected only a few times. V is TRBV7-2 and J is TRBJ2-7; 8 bases agree with TRBD2. With V trimmed by 5 bases and J by 2 bases, 14 bases remained unmatched. From germline, CDR1 is SGHTA and CDR2 FQGNSA. CDR3 length: 17 residues. The CDR3 reads CASSHTPASGYTYEQYF. CDR3 sequence (DNA): TGTGCCAGCAGCCACACCCCGGCTAGCGGGTATACCTACGAGCAGTACTTC.

This clonotype has a count of ten or more. DNA for the CDR3: TGCAGTGCTAGGGCCCACCCAAACTCGTGGGAGCAGTACTTC. Residues: CSARAHPNSWEQYF. This sequence joins TRBV20-1 and TRBJ2-7; D uncertain. Germline V gene lookup returns CDR1 DFQATT and CDR2 SNEGSKA (reference sequence). CDR3 length equals 14 residues. V was cut by 3 bases and J by 7 bases, with 19 bases left in between.

The genes are TRBV4-1 and TRBJ2-7, with TRBD2 matching over 8 bases. Per the germline V gene, CDR1 is MGHRA and CDR2 is YSYEKL. V trimming: 0 bases; J trimming: 8 bases; junction bases outside the gene matches: 15. This CDR3 is 17 amino acids long. The DNA for the CDR3 is TGCGCCAGCAGCCAAGAGGACATGGGACTAGTTCCCTATCAGCAGTACTTC. Translation: CASSQEDMGLVPYQQYF.

This clonotype was counted at least ten times. The V and J genes are TRBV5-1 and TRBJ2-3; possible D gene TRBD2, 5 bases. The CDR3 has 14 residues. V lost 4 bases, J lost 0 bases, and 9 bases lay in between. CDR1 SGHRS and CDR2 YFSETQ come from the germline V gene. The CDR3 reads CASSALESTDTQYF. CDR3 DNA sequence: TGCGCCAGCAGCGCACTAGAGAGCACAGATACGCAGTATTTT.

J is TRBJ2-7 and V is TRBV2; 9 nucleotides agree with TRBD1. In germline, CDR1 is SNHLY, CDR2 FYNNEI. CDR3 size: 14 residues. V lost 7 bases to trimming and J lost 3 bases; unmatched junction nucleotides: 7. CDR3 nucleotides: TGTGCCAGCAACCTCGGACAGGGGAACTACGAGCAGTACTTC. This codes for CASNLGQGNYEQYF.

The CDR3 DNA sequence: TGTGCCAGCAGTCTCGAGACAGGGGTAGGGGAGACCCAGTACTTC. Translation: CASSLETGVGETQYF. This chain uses TRBV2 with TRBJ2-5, with 8 bases fitting TRBD1. Germline V gives CDR1 SNHLY, CDR2 FYNNEI. The length of the CDR3 is 15 residues. V lost 5 bases, J lost 5 bases, and 10 bases stayed unmatched. Filled out from reference TRBV2 and TRBJ2-5, the complete variable domain reads EPEVTQTPSHQVTQMGQEVILRCVPISNHLYFYWYRQILGQKVEFLVSFYNNEISEKSEIFDDQFSVERPDGSNFTLKIRSTKLEDSAMYFCASSLETGVGETQYFGPGTRLLVL.

The table lists this clonotype with a few counts. The chain joins TRBV9 to TRBJ1-5; tentatively, D is TRBD1 (6 bases). V was pared by 4 bases and J by 7 bases, with 12 bases between. Germline lookup yields CDR1 SGDLS and CDR2 YYNGEE. The CDR3 covers 13 residues. CDR3 nucleotide sequence: TGTGCCAGCAGCAGGGGGGGGATGCAGCCCCAGCATTTT. Its protein is CASSRGGMQPQHF.

This clonotype has ten or more counts. The CDR3 here is CASSLVSTYEQYF. In DNA form, the CDR3 reads TGCGCCAGCAGCTTGGTATCGACCTACGAGCAGTACTTC. This chain joins TRBV5-1 and TRBJ2-7; D gene ambiguous. With 0 bases removed from V and 2 bases from J, the gap between germline ends came to 6 bases. CDR1 is SGHRS, CDR2 YFSETQ, per germline. The CDR3 length is 13 residues.

There are a few counts of this clonotype. The chain recombines TRBV27 with TRBJ2-1, with 8 bases fitting TRBD2. V lost 7 bases and J lost 7; bases outside the gene matches: 12. This CDR3 comprises 15 residues. Germline-derived CDR1 and CDR2 are MNHEY and SMNVEV (reference sequence). The CDR3 DNA reads TGTGCCAGCACTCTGACGGGGGGGGGCCCTAATGAGCAGTTCTTC. Its translation is CASTLTGGGPNEQFF.

The chain combines TRBV29-1 with TRBJ1-1; D is perhaps TRBD1 (5 bases). The CDR3 spans 12 residues. The V end lost 6 bases, the J end lost 5 bases, and 13 bases lay between the germline ends. From germline, CDR1 is SQVTM and CDR2 ANQGSEA. Written as DNA, the CDR3 is TGCAGCGTGCCGGGGGGGGGAACTGAAGCTTTCTTT. Protein product: CSVPGGGTEAFF.

The CDR3: CASRPRDSLSYEQYF. For the CDR3, the DNA is TGTGCCAGCCGGCCCAGGGACAGCCTTTCCTACGAGCAGTACTTC. This chain connects TRBV27 to TRBJ2-7, with 7 bases lining up with TRBD1. The CDR3 has 15 amino acids. In germline, CDR1 is MNHEY, CDR2 SMNVEV (reference sequence). Losses at the gene ends were 8 bases for V and 1 base for J; bases not matched to a gene: 11.